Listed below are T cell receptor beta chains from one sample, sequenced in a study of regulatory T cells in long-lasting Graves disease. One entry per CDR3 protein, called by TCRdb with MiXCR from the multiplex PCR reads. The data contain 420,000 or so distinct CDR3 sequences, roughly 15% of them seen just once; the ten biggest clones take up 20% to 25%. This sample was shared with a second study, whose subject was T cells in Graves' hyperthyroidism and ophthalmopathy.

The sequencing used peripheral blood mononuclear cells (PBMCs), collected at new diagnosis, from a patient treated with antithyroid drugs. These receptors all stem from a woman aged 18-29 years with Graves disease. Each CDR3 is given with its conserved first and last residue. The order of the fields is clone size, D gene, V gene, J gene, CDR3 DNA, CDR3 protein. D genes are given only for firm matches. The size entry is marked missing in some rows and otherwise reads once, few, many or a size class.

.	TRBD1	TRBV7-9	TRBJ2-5	TGTGCCAGCAGCCCTGAGGACAGGGTGGTCCAAGAGACCCAGTACTTC	CASSPEDRVVQETQYF
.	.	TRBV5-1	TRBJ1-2	TGCGCCGGCAGCTTTGCGTCGGGGAGTGGAGAGCATGGCTACACCTTC	CAGSFASGSGEHGYTF
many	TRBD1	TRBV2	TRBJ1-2	TGTGCCAGCCGTACAATTGGACAGGGAGAGAACTATGGCTACACCTTC	CASRTIGQGENYGYTF
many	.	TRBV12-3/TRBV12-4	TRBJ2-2	TGTGCCAGCAGGGCTCGTAGCCAGAACACCGGGGAGCTGTTTTTT	CASRARSQNTGELFF
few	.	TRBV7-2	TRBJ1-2	TGTGCCAGCAGCTTAGATGGTGGGCCGCCCGGTGGCTACACCTTC	CASSLDGGPPGGYTF
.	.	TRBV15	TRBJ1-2	TGTGCCACCAGCAGAGGCTCAGGGCGGCTTGGCTACACCTTC	CATSRGSGRLGYTF
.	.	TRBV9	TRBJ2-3	TGTGCCAGCAGCGTAGCCGGGGTGGATACGCAGTATTTT	CASSVAGVDTQYF
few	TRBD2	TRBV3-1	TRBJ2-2	TGTGCCAGCAGCCAAGTCTCAGGACTAGCGGGAGTTCAGGGAAGAACCGGGGAGCTGTTTTTT	CASSQVSGLAGVQGRTGELFF
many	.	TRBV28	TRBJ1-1	TGTGCCACTTCAACCGGGACAGAAGCTTTCTTT	CATSTGTEAFF
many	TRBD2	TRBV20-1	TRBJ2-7	TGCAGTGCTAGAGATCAGGGACTAAGCCACGAGCAGTACTTC	CSARDQGLSHEQYF
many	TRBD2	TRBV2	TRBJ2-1	TGTGCCAGCAGGCTCGGACTAGCGGTCAATGAGCAGTTCTTC	CASRLGLAVNEQFF
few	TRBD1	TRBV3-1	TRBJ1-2	TGTGCCAGCAGCCAATTAATTACAGGGGGCGCCTATGGCTACACCTTC	CASSQLITGGAYGYTF
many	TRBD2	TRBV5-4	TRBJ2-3	TGTGCCAGCAGCTTGTCGGGAGGGGGCACAGATACGCAGTATTTT	CASSLSGGGTDTQYF
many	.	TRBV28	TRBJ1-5	TGTGCCAGCAGTTTAGTATTGCAGTCCCAGCATTTT	CASSLVLQSQHF
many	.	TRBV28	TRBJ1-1	TGTGCCAGCAGTTTATGGTCGTTAACCGGGACAACGAACACTGAAGCTTTCTTT	CASSLWSLTGTTNTEAFF
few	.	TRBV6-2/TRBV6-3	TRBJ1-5	TGTGCCTGCAGTGAAGAAGTTAGGGCAGAGGGAGCTGAGAGATATAGCAATCAGCCCCAGCATTTT	CACSEEVRAEGAERYSNQPQHF
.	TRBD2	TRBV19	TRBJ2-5	TGTGCCAGTAGTTCCGCGGCGGGAGGCCGGGAGACCCAGTACTTC	CASSSAAGGRETQYF
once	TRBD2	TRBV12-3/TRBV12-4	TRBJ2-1	TGTGCCAGCAGTCCTGGACTAGCGGGAGTTTTTACTTACAATGAGCAGTTCTTC	CASSPGLAGVFTYNEQFF
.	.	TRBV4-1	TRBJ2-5	TGCGCCAGCAGCCGGCTAGCGATACCGCAAGAGACCCAGTACTTC	CASSRLAIPQETQYF
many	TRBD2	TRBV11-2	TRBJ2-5	TGTGCCAGCAGCATTGACGGAGCGGGAGGGCGGGAGACCCAGTACTTC	CASSIDGAGGRETQYF
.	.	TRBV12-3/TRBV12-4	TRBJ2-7	TGTGCCGGCAGTCCCACTGGAACCTACGAGCAGTACTTC	CAGSPTGTYEQYF
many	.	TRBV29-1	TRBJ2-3	TGCAGCGTTGGGCGACAGCCAGGCACAGATACGCAGTATTTT	CSVGRQPGTDTQYF
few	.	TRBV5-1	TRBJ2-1	TGCGCCAGCAGCTTGGGCGGACACTTAAACAATGAGCAGTTCTTC	CASSLGGHLNNEQFF
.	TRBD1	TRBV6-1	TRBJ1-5	TGTGCCAGCGCTGAATCCGGGACAGGGTCTCAGCCCCAGCATTTT	CASAESGTGSQPQHF
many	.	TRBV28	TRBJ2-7	TGTGCCAGCAGTTTTCAAAGGGCTTACGAGCAGTACTTC	CASSFQRAYEQYF
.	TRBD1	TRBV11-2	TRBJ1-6	TGTGCCAGCAGCTTAACCCCCCCGACAGGGAGCAGCTCCTATAATTCACCCCTCCACTTT	CASSLTPPTGSSSYNSPLHF
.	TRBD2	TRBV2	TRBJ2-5	TGTGCCAGCAGACGGGGGGGGTCTCAAGAGACCCAGTACTTC	CASRRGGSQETQYF
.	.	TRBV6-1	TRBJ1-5	TGTGCCAGCAGTCCTGGGGGATCCCGTAATCAGCCCCAGCATTTT	CASSPGGSRNQPQHF
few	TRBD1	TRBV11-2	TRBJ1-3	TGTGCCAGCAGCTTGTCTCAGGGGGCATTTTCTGGAAACACCATATATTTT	CASSLSQGAFSGNTIYF
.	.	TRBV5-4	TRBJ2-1	TGTGCCAGCAGACGATCACGCGACGGGTCCTACAATGAGCAGTTCTTC	CASRRSRDGSYNEQFF
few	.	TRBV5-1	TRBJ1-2	TGCGCCAGCGCCCGTCCCGGGACCCCAGCTAACTATGGCTACACCTTC	CASARPGTPANYGYTF
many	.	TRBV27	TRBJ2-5	TGTGCCAGCAGCCGCTCTTCCCTCGACATCCTAGTTGGAGGGGGTCAAGAGACCCAGTACTTC	CASSRSSLDILVGGGQETQYF
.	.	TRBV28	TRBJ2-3	TGTGCCAGCAGTTTATGGGGGGGAGTGGGTACAGATACGCAGTATTTT	CASSLWGGVGTDTQYF
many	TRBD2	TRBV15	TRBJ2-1	TGTGCCACCAGCCCTGCGGGAGTATGGAATGAGCAGTTCTTC	CATSPAGVWNEQFF
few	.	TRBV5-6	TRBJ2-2	TGTGCCAGCAGCTTGGCTCGGGTCAGTCGGAACACCGGGGAGCTGTTTTTT	CASSLARVSRNTGELFF
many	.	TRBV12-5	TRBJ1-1	TGTGCTAGTGGTTTGACCACGACATCTGAAGCTTTCTTT	CASGLTTTSEAFF
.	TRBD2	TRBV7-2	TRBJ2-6	TGTGCCAGCAGCTTAGCTTTACGGCTAGCGGGAGCTGGGGCCAACGTCCTGACTTTC	CASSLALRLAGAGANVLTF
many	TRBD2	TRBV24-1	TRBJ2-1	TGTGCCACCAGTGATTCCCTAGCGGGGACCTACAATGAGCAGTTCTTC	CATSDSLAGTYNEQFF
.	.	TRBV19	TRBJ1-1	TGTGCCAGTAGTCATCTACAGGGCGAAGCTTTCTTT	CASSHLQGEAFF
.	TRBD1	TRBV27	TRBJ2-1	TGTGCCAGCAGTTTAGGGACAGGGAAGAAAAATGAGCAGTTCTTC	CASSLGTGKKNEQFF
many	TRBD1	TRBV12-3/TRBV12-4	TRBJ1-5	TGTGCCAGCAGCGCGGACAGGGGAAGTAGTCAGCCCCAGCATTTT	CASSADRGSSQPQHF
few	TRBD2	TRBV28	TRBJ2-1	TGTGCCAGCAGCATTTTAGCGGGAGTCGGGGACAATGAGCAGTTCTTC	CASSILAGVGDNEQFF
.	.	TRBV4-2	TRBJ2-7	TGTGCCAGCAGCCAAGATGGGCGCGAGCAGTACTTC	CASSQDGREQYF